This T cell receptor (beta chain) appears in the sequencing data of a study of blood T cell repertoires in COVID-19. The overall study: The United States, Italy and Spain provided the acute and convalescent COVID-19 samples. PBMCs, B-cell-depleted T cells, or T cells were the source of the cDNA or gDNA that made up the material.

Unmatched junction bases numbered 4, after V lost 2 bases and J lost 3 bases. This CDR3 comprises 14 residues. Germline assignment: CDR1 KGHSH and CDR2 LQKENI. In terms of age and location, participants ranged from about 18 to 95 years and lived in approximately 24 US areas. Cohort 3 donors counted as recovered after two negative PCRs, clearance, or resolved symptoms. The protocol was immunoSEQ multiplex PCR, while the TCRdb copy is restricted to in-frame clones and leaves out a portion. The repertoire includes a few hundred thousand clones, roughly nine tenths of them detected once, and 1.1% sits in the top ten.

What was sequenced was PBMCs or T cells enriched from blood (not recorded which). This chain connects TRBV18 to TRBJ2-7; TRBD1 matches 7 bases. This sequence was found in a man aged 25 to 45 who had recovered from COVID-19. The CDR3 DNA sequence: TGTGCCAGCTCACCAGGACGGGACAGCTACGAGCAGTACTTC. This encodes CASSPGRDSYEQYF. The complete variable domain, with remaining parts taken from reference TRBV18 and TRBJ2-7, reads NAGVMQNPRHLVRRRGQEARLRCSPMKGHSHVYWYRQLPEEGLKFMVYLQKENIIDESGMPKERFSAEFPKEGPSILRIQQVVRGDSAAYFCASSPGRDSYEQYFGPGTRLTVT.